These 30 T cell receptor beta chains were all obtained from the same sample, sequenced in a study of blood T cell repertoires in COVID-19. Profiling relied on immunoSEQ multiplex PCR, and the TCRdb table lists in-frame clones only, not all of them. The sample includes under 350,000 clones, more than 75% of them seen just once. Sequenced: PBMCs or T cells enriched from blood (not recorded which). Every receptor here comes from a woman younger than 30 who had recovered from COVID-19.

This sequence joins TRBV6-5 and TRBJ1-2, with 8 bases matching TRBD1. The V segment lost 6 bases and the J segment 4 bases; nucleotides outside the gene matches: 4. This CDR3 region has 13 residues. Germline V gene sequence: CDR1 MNHEY, CDR2 SVGAGI. DNA for the CDR3: TGTGCCAGCAGCCAGACAGGGGTCTATGGCTACACCTTC. Protein product: CASSQTGVYGYTF.

The V gene is TRBV19, the J gene TRBJ2-7, with 9 bases matching TRBD1. The germline V gene encodes CDR1 LNHDA and CDR2 SQIVND (reference sequence). V lost 1 base, J lost 4 bases, and 8 bases stayed unmatched. The CDR3 has 16 residues. The CDR3 sequence: CASSIASGGQGYEQYF. The CDR3 region has the DNA TGTGCCAGTAGTATAGCTTCCGGGGGACAGGGTTACGAGCAGTACTTC. Variable domain in full (rest from reference TRBV19 and TRBJ2-7): DGGITQSPKYLFRKEGQNVTLSCEQNLNHDAMYWYRQDPGQGLRLIYYSQIVNDFQKGDIAEGYSVSREKKESFPLTVTSAQKNPTAFYLCASSIASGGQGYEQYFGPGTRLTVT.

This rearrangement joins TRBV2 to TRBJ2-3; no definite D call. Trimming removed 5 bases from V and 5 bases from J, with 8 bases in between. The length of the CDR3 is 12 residues. Per germline, CDR1 SNHLY and CDR2 FYNNEI. In nucleotides, the CDR3 is TGTGCCAGCAGTTGGTCGGTAGATACGCAGTATTTT. Translation: CASSWSVDTQYF. Full variable domain (outside the CDR3, taken from reference TRBV2 and TRBJ2-3): EPEVTQTPSHQVTQMGQEVILRCVPISNHLYFYWYRQILGQKVEFLVSFYNNEISEKSEIFDDQFSVERPDGSNFTLKIRSTKLEDSAMYFCASSWSVDTQYFGPGTRLTVL.

This rearrangement joins TRBV3-1 (or the pseudogene TRBV3-2) to TRBJ2-2, with TRBD2 matching 7 bases. CDR1 is LGHDT and CDR2 is YNNKEL in the germline V gene (reference sequence). V trimming: 5 bases; J trimming: 5 bases; junction bases outside the gene matches: 14. The CDR3 has 17 residues. The CDR3 DNA reads TGTGCCAGCAGCGAACCCATAAGCGGGGCCCATACCGGGGAGCTGTTTTTT. This codes for CASSEPISGAHTGELFF.

The chain employs TRBV27 and TRBJ1-1; D ambiguous. The germline CDR1 and CDR2 sequences are MNHEY and SMNVEV (reference sequence). The CDR3 extends over 14 amino acids. Trimming cost V 5 bases and J 0 bases, with 10 bases left between them. CDR3 residues: CASSPWQVNTEAFF. CDR3 bases: TGTGCCAGCAGTCCCTGGCAGGTGAACACTGAAGCTTTCTTT.

The chain carries TRBV28 and TRBJ1-1; D is ambiguous. CDR1 and CDR2 (germline): MDHEN, SYDVKM. Trimming removed 4 bases at V and 0 bases at J, with 15 bases between. This CDR3 is 16 amino acids long. DNA for the CDR3: TGTGCCAGCAGTTCCCCTGGCGGGGTGGTGAACACTGAAGCTTTCTTT. Translating it yields CASSSPGGVVNTEAFF.

The chain links TRBV5-6 to TRBJ1-1; possibly TRBD1 for D (5 bases). The CDR3 loop spans 13 amino acids. V was pared by 3 bases and J by 5 bases, with 11 bases between. From germline, CDR1 is SGHDT and CDR2 YYEEEE. The CDR3 loop is CASSSREGTEAFF. CDR3 in DNA: TGTGCCAGCAGCTCCCGGGAGGGGACTGAAGCTTTCTTT.

The rearrangement links TRBV28 to TRBJ2-1; 8 bases are a match to TRBD2. Germline V CDR1 and CDR2: MDHEN, SYDVKM. This CDR3 has 15 residues. J gave up 3 bases and V 10 bases, and 11 bases lay outside the gene matches. Here the CDR3 reads CATSGAGGLYNEQFF. The CDR3 DNA reads as TGTGCCACCTCAGGGGCGGGAGGCCTCTACAATGAGCAGTTCTTC.

The genes are TRBV9 and TRBJ2-7, with a possible D match to TRBD1 (6 bases). Germline loops: CDR1 SGDLS, CDR2 YYNGEE. Trimming took 0 bases from V and 7 from J, leaving 17 bases between them. The CDR3 has 15 residues. The CDR3 bases are TGTGCCAGCAGCGTAGGGAGGACAGACCAGGGGGAGCAGTACTTC. Translation gives CASSVGRTDQGEQYF.

V gene TRBV25-1 combines with J gene TRBJ1-2; 8 nucleotides match TRBD1. The CDR3 spans 15 residues. Germline CDR1 MGHDK, CDR2 SYGVNS. J was trimmed by 1 base and V by 5 bases; bases with no gene match: 6. The CDR3 sequence: CASSNQGAGNYGYTF. The CDR3 DNA reads TGTGCCAGCAGTAACCAGGGGGCGGGTAACTATGGCTACACCTTC.

V and J are TRBV28 and TRBJ2-1; D is possibly TRBD2 (5 bases). Trimming left V 3 bases short and J 5 bases short, with 20 bases between. This CDR3 has 17 amino acids. Looked up from germline, CDR1 is MDHEN and CDR2 is SYDVKM. CDR3 residues: CASSLAYGVLRDNEQFF. CDR3 bases: TGTGCCAGCAGTTTGGCGTACGGGGTCCTCCGGGACAATGAGCAGTTCTTC.

This clone was observed once. The V and J genes are TRBV5-1 and TRBJ2-7; possibly TRBD2 for D (5 bases). Trimming left V 4 bases short and J 0 bases short, with 20 bases between. The germline gives CDR1 SGHRS, CDR2 YFSETQ. The CDR3 sequence is 17 residues long. CDR3 residues: CASSINRGTSFSYEQYF. As DNA, the CDR3 is TGCGCCAGCAGCATAAACCGGGGTACATCCTTCTCCTACGAGCAGTACTTC.

V is TRBV29-1 and J is TRBJ2-1; 9 nucleotides align to TRBD2. This CDR3 is 17 amino acids long. V trimming: 0 bases; J trimming: 3 bases; junction bases outside the gene matches: 9. Germline V gene sequence: CDR1 SQVTM, CDR2 ANQGSEA. In DNA, the CDR3 is TGCAGCGTTGAAGAAGCCAAGCGGGGGGTTTTCTACAATGAGCAGTTCTTC. Translated: CSVEEAKRGVFYNEQFF.

The genes are TRBV6-9 and TRBJ2-7; D is possibly TRBD1 (6 bases). Germline lookup yields CDR1 MNHGY and CDR2 SVAAGI. The V gene lost 3 bases and the J gene lost 3 bases, with 15 bases spanning the gap. The CDR3 is made up of 15 amino acids. This CDR3 is CASSYRDIRDYEQYF. As DNA, the CDR3 is TGTGCCAGCAGTTACAGGGACATTCGCGACTACGAGCAGTACTTC.

The V and J genes are TRBV28 and TRBJ2-1, with D maybe TRBD1 (6 bases). The CDR3 is 13 residues long. Trimming pared 5 bases from V and 9 bases from J, leaving 14 bases between. Germline values: CDR1 MDHEN, CDR2 SYDVKM. Here the CDR3 reads CASSQHSGVEQFF. CDR3 bases: TGTGCCAGCAGTCAACATTCAGGGGTTGAGCAGTTCTTC.

This chain links TRBV21-1 with TRBJ1-6; the tabulated D call, TRBD1, remains unverified against the DNA. TRBV21-1 is a pseudogene. The CDR3 loop spans 15 amino acids. The CDR3 reads CASRKTGLRNSPLHF. CDR3 sequence (DNA): TGTGCCAGCAGGAAGACAGGGTTGCGAAATTCACCCCTCCACTTT.

This chain uses TRBV2 with TRBJ1-1; 7 nucleotides align to TRBD1. The germline CDR1 and CDR2 sequences are SNHLY and FYNNEI. This CDR3 comprises 13 residues. V shed 8 bases and J 1 base; nucleotides not matched to a gene: 4. DNA for the CDR3: TGTGCCAGCCGGAGGACAGGGAACACTGAAGCTTTCTTT. Translation gives CASRRTGNTEAFF.

The chain is built from TRBV28 and TRBJ2-1; TRBD2 matches 12 bases. V lost 5 bases, J lost 4 bases, and 6 bases stayed unmatched. The CDR3 spans 16 residues. CDR1 is MDHEN, CDR2 SYDVKM, per germline. The CDR3, as DNA: TGTGCCAGCAGTAAAAGGACTAGCGGGGTTTACAATGAGCAGTTCTTC. Residues: CASSKRTSGVYNEQFF.

The genes are TRBV5-6 and TRBJ1-5, with TRBD1 identical over 9 bases. This CDR3 has 16 amino acids. Germline assignment: CDR1 SGHDT and CDR2 YYEEEE. J was trimmed by 5 bases and V by 4 bases; bases with no gene match: 10. CDR3 coding DNA: TGTGCCAGCAGCAGAGGGACAGGGAGCCATTATCAGCCCCAGCATTTT. Protein product: CASSRGTGSHYQPQHF.

This chain links TRBV18 with TRBJ1-2; D unresolved. V was shortened by 3 bases and J by 2 bases, with 10 bases between the two germline ends. The germline V gene has CDR1 KGHSH and CDR2 LQKENI. The CDR3 covers 14 residues. The CDR3 sequence: CASSPPGTNYGYTF. CDR3 coding DNA: TGTGCCAGCTCACCCCCAGGAACCAACTATGGCTACACCTTC.

V gene TRBV9 combines with J gene TRBJ2-5, with a possible D match to TRBD2 (6 bases). Looked up from germline, CDR1 is SGDLS and CDR2 is YYNGEE. This CDR3 region has 15 residues. Trimming removed 0 bases at V and 4 bases at J, with 13 bases between. CDR3 sequence (DNA): TGTGCCAGCAGCGTAGAAGGCGGGAAACTAGAGACCCAGTACTTC. Translation gives CASSVEGGKLETQYF. Full variable domain (rest looked up from reference TRBV9 and TRBJ2-5): DSGVTQTPKHLITATGQRVTLRCSPRSGDLSVYWYQQSLDQGLQFLIQYYNGEERAKGNILERFSAQQFPDLHSELNLSSLELGDSALYFCASSVEGGKLETQYFGPGTRLLVL.

The V call is TRBV2, the J call TRBJ2-7, with D maybe TRBD1 (5 bases). Per the germline V gene, CDR1 is SNHLY and CDR2 is FYNNEI. Trimming stripped 6 bases from V and 3 bases from J, with 9 bases between. The CDR3 totals 12 residues. The CDR3 reads CASRTDIYEQYF. The CDR3 coding sequence is TGTGCCAGCAGAACGGACATCTACGAGCAGTACTTC.

The chain couples TRBV6-1 to TRBJ1-2; TRBD1 matches at 7 bases. CDR1 MNHNS and CDR2 SASEGT come from the germline V gene. The CDR3 has 14 amino acids. V lost 3 bases and J lost 8; bases outside the gene matches: 9. The CDR3 nucleotides are TGTGCCAGCAGTGACCAGACAGGGAGCGACGGCTACACCTTC. Translating it yields CASSDQTGSDGYTF.

This chain uses TRBV9 with TRBJ1-1; TRBD1 might be the D (5 bases). Trimming took 4 bases from V and 7 from J, leaving 17 bases between them. Germline assignment: CDR1 SGDLS and CDR2 YYNGEE. CDR3 length: 14 amino acids. The CDR3: CASSFSGTGVEAFF. In nucleotides, the CDR3 is TGTGCCAGCAGCTTCTCCGGGACTGGGGTTGAAGCTTTCTTT.

CDR3 amino acids: CASSPVFYQETQYF. The CDR3 nucleotides are TGTGCCAGCAGCCCAGTGTTCTACCAAGAGACCCAGTACTTC. The rearrangement uses TRBV7-9 and TRBJ2-5; no clear D. Germline CDR1 and CDR2: SEHNR and FQNEAQ (reference sequence). Trimming took off 5 bases at V and 0 bases at J, with 10 bases between the two ends. This CDR3 spans 14 amino acids.

The chain combines TRBV5-4 with TRBJ2-3; D is possibly TRBD2 (5 bases). The V end was cut by 4 bases, the J end by 0 bases, with 9 bases between. Germline CDR1 SGHNT, CDR2 YYREEE (reference sequence). The CDR3 length is 14 residues. CDR3 protein: CASSGGFSTDTQYF. The CDR3 coding sequence is TGTGCCAGCAGCGGCGGGTTTAGCACAGATACGCAGTATTTT.

The genes are TRBV7-2 and TRBJ2-1; the match to TRBD2 covers 8 bases. Germline CDR1 is SGHTA and CDR2 is FQGNSA. The CDR3 loop spans 16 amino acids. J gave up 3 bases and V 5 bases, and 9 bases lay outside the gene matches. The CDR3 DNA follows: TGTGCCAGCAGCCAAATCCGGGGGGGCCTCTACAATGAGCAGTTCTTC. Its translation: CASSQIRGGLYNEQFF. Combining the CDR3 with reference TRBV7-2 and TRBJ2-1 gives the whole variable domain GAGVSQSPSNKVTEKGKDVELRCDPISGHTALYWYRQSLGQGLEFLIYFQGNSAPDKSGLPSDRFSAERTGGSVSTLTIQRTQQEDSAVYLCASSQIRGGLYNEQFFGPGTRLTVL.

The chain couples TRBV6-6 to TRBJ1-1, with D perhaps matching TRBD1 (6 bases). This CDR3 has 16 amino acids. Germline V gene lookup returns CDR1 MNHNY and CDR2 SVGAGI (reference sequence). With 0 bases removed from V and 4 bases from J, the gap between germline ends came to 15 bases. The chain's CDR3 is CASSYSIGRGGTEAFF. The CDR3 nucleotides are TGTGCCAGCAGTTACTCGATAGGCAGGGGCGGCACTGAAGCTTTCTTT.

The genes are TRBV9 and TRBJ2-3; 9 positions agree with TRBD1. V trimming: 2 bases; J trimming: 5 bases; junction bases outside the gene matches: 9. This CDR3 comprises 16 residues. CDR1 is SGDLS, CDR2 YYNGEE, per germline. The chain's CDR3 is CASSVRPGQGIDTQYF. CDR3 bases: TGTGCCAGCAGCGTGAGACCGGGACAGGGAATAGATACGCAGTATTTT.

This rearrangement joins TRBV5-1 to TRBJ2-1, with D possibly being TRBD2 (5 bases). Germline V gene data show CDR1 as SGHRS and CDR2 as YFSETQ. V was clipped by 0 bases and J by 12 bases, with 13 bases between them. The CDR3 loop spans 13 amino acids. CDR3 DNA: TGCGCCAGCAGCTTGGTAGATCCTGGAGGGCAGTTCTTC. Protein sequence: CASSLVDPGGQFF.